This is a list of T cell receptor beta chains from one sample in a study of CD4+ T cells in melanoma. Assay: immunoSEQ multiplex PCR; the TCRdb copy retains only in-frame clones and omits some. This table holds 13,000 or so clones, roughly 80% found once. The sequencing sample was made of cells from a culture (not recorded whether cultured in vitro). Receptor source: a human donor with melanoma. The CDR3 runs from the conserved cysteine through the conserved F or W. The D gene is left open where the match is weak. The size field is filled for only some rows; it gives once, few, many or a size class.

J gene,D gene,V gene,clone size,CDR3 protein,CDR3 DNA
TRBJ2-1,NA,TRBV18,NA,CASSPSREEQFF,TGTGCCAGCTCACCATCTCGGGAGGAGCAGTTCTTC
TRBJ2-5,NA,TRBV11-1,NA,CASSFGQQETQYF,TGTGCCAGCAGCTTCGGACAACAAGAGACCCAGTACTTC
TRBJ1-5,NA,TRBV19,few,CASSIELKTRTPQHF,TGTGCCAGTAGTATCGAGCTGAAAACCCGAACGCCCCAGCATTTT
TRBJ1-2,TRBD1,TRBV6-1,NA,CAIRYMTGYGYTF,TGTGCCATCAGGTACATGACAGGGTATGGCTACACCTTC
TRBJ2-5,NA,TRBV11-2,NA,CASSLDLGWLVSETQYF,TGTGCCAGCAGCTTAGATCTCGGTTGGCTAGTCAGTGAGACCCAGTACTTC
TRBJ1-1,NA,TRBV7-3,NA,CASSLGGGTEAFF,TGTGCCAGCAGCCTAGGAGGGGGCACTGAAGCTTTCTTT
TRBJ2-7,TRBD1,TRBV7-2,NA,CASSSGGHGAGREQYF,TGTGCCAGCAGCTCAGGGGGCCACGGGGCGGGGCGGGAGCAGTACTTC
TRBJ2-3,TRBD2,TRBV9,NA,CASSPLAEPSLDTQYF,TGTGCCAGCAGCCCCCTAGCGGAGCCTTCGCTTGATACGCAGTATTTT
TRBJ2-5,TRBD1,TRBV7-3,NA,CASSQQGYQETQYF,TGTGCCAGCAGCCAACAGGGGTACCAAGAGACCCAGTACTTC
TRBJ1-2,NA,TRBV9,NA,CASSRRGDGYTF,TGTGCCAGCAGCCGCAGAGGGGATGGCTACACCTTC
TRBJ2-2,TRBD2,TRBV23-1,few,CASSKGCRAGGENTGELFF,TGCGCCAGCAGTAAGGGTTGCAGGGCGGGGGGTGAGAACACCGGGGAGCTGTTTTTT
TRBJ1-6,TRBD1,TRBV5-4,NA,CASSLGGGQARSPLHF,TGTGCCAGCAGCTTGGGAGGGGGACAGGCGCGATCACCCCTCCACTTT
TRBJ1-1,NA,TRBV6-1,NA,CASSDFGGGNTEAFF,TGTGCCAGCAGTGATTTCGGGGGAGGTAACACTGAAGCTTTCTTT
TRBJ2-7,NA,TRBV4-1,NA,CASSQGAARGSFGGQYF,TGCGCCAGCAGCCAGGGGGCAGCAAGGGGGAGTTTCGGCGGGCAGTACTTC
TRBJ2-3,NA,TRBV27,NA,CASSLFGSTDTQYF,TGTGCCAGCAGTTTATTCGGGAGTACAGATACGCAGTATTTT
TRBJ2-3,TRBD2,TRBV27,few,CASSLGLAGVDTQYF,TGTGCCAGCAGTCTAGGACTAGCGGGGGTGGATACGCAGTATTTT
TRBJ1-1,NA,TRBV6-5,NA,CASSRQWRTEAFF,TGTGCCAGCAGTCGACAGTGGCGCACTGAAGCTTTCTTT
TRBJ1-6,NA,TRBV7-9,NA,CASSRGGVGSPLHF,TGTGCCAGCAGCCGAGGGGGGGTGGGTTCACCCCTCCACTTT
TRBJ1-4,NA,TRBV11-1,NA,CASSLDRSLEVFF,TGTGCCAGCAGCTTAGACAGGAGCCTAGAGGTGTTTTTT
TRBJ2-4,NA,TRBV4-1,NA,CASSQDRGSGAKNIQYF,TGCGCCAGCAGCCAAGATCGGGGGAGCGGGGCCAAAAACATTCAGTACTTC
TRBJ2-2,TRBD1,TRBV5-6,few,CASSLVGTGSGELFF,TGTGCCAGCAGCTTGGTAGGGACAGGGTCCGGGGAGCTGTTTTTT
TRBJ2-3,NA,TRBV27,NA,CASTIHGGHTDTQYF,TGTGCCAGCACCATTCACGGGGGCCACACAGATACGCAGTATTTT
TRBJ1-1,TRBD1,TRBV5-1,NA,CASSLEGTGGVAFF,TGCGCCAGCAGCTTGGAAGGGACAGGCGGAGTGGCTTTCTTT
TRBJ2-5,TRBD1,TRBV6-6,NA,CASSRDSQETQYF,TGTGCCAGCAGTCGGGACAGTCAAGAGACCCAGTACTTC
TRBJ2-7,TRBD1,TRBV6-1,NA,CASRPTGVGYEQYF,TGTGCCAGCAGACCGACAGGGGTGGGGTACGAGCAGTACTTC
TRBJ2-1,TRBD2,TRBV9,NA,CASSVGAGGYNEQFF,TGTGCCAGCAGCGTAGGAGCGGGGGGGTACAATGAGCAGTTCTTC
TRBJ1-3,NA,TRBV5-1,NA,CASSLAGAGNTIYF,TGCGCCAGCAGCTTGGCCGGGGCTGGAAACACCATATATTTT
TRBJ2-7,NA,TRBV14,NA,CASSQYGGSYEQYF,TGTGCCAGCAGCCAGTACGGGGGCTCCTACGAGCAGTACTTC
TRBJ2-2,NA,TRBV14,NA,CASSQRAAGELFF,TGTGCCAGCAGCCAGCGAGCGGCCGGGGAGCTGTTTTTT
TRBJ2-2,NA,TRBV11-2,NA,CASSLLASNTGELFF,TGTGCCAGCAGCTTACTAGCGTCAAACACCGGGGAGCTGTTTTTT
TRBJ1-6,NA,TRBV2,few,CASNRDEGNSPLHF,TGTGCCAGCAATCGGGATGAAGGAAATTCACCCCTCCACTTT
TRBJ1-3,NA,TRBV5-1,NA,CASSFSAGNTIYF,TGCGCCAGCAGCTTCAGCGCAGGAAACACCATATATTTT
TRBJ1-4,NA,TRBV6-1,NA,CASSDRIFNEKLFF,TGTGCCAGCAGTGACAGGATTTTTAATGAAAAACTGTTTTTT
TRBJ2-5,NA,TRBV2,few,CASSVGGASETQYF,TGTGCCAGCAGTGTAGGGGGGGCCAGCGAGACCCAGTACTTC
TRBJ1-2,NA,TRBV14,NA,CASSEGRSYGYTF,TGTGCCAGCAGCGAAGGGAGGAGCTATGGCTACACCTTC
TRBJ2-3,NA,TRBV6-5,NA,CASRDTQYF,TGTGCCAGCAGGGATACGCAGTATTTT
TRBJ2-7,NA,TRBV27,few,CASRTGLYEQYF,TGTGCCAGCAGAACTGGGTTGTACGAGCAGTACTTC
TRBJ2-3,NA,TRBV27,NA,CASSWDSHGTDTQYF,TGTGCCAGCAGTTGGGACTCCCACGGCACAGATACGCAGTATTTT
TRBJ2-1,NA,TRBV25-1,NA,CATGRGAINEQFF,TGTGCCACGGGGAGGGGGGCCATCAATGAGCAGTTCTTC
TRBJ1-4,TRBD1,TRBV5-1,NA,CASSLGDRGSEKLFF,TGCGCCAGCAGCTTGGGCGACAGGGGGTCCGAAAAACTGTTTTTT
TRBJ1-4,TRBD1,TRBV5-1,NA,CASSPLPRGTNEKLFF,TGCGCCAGCAGCCCCCTCCCCAGGGGGACTAATGAAAAACTGTTTTTT